These 19 T cell receptor beta chains originate from one sample sequenced in a study of CD8+CD57+ T cells in acquired aplastic anemia. Researchers used genomic DNA as the template to profile TCR beta VDJ and CDR3. MiXCR, run by TCRdb on the reads, gives a single entry per CDR3 protein. The sample records approximately 200,000 distinct CDR3 sequences, less than 60% being singletons. Before being chosen for sequencing, patients had shown CD8+CD57+ cell expansion by flow cytometry. What was sequenced was sorted CD4+, CD8+, or CD8+CD57+ T cells (not recorded which) from PBMCs. These TCRs come from a human donor with aplastic anemia.

This clonotype appeared a few times. This chain joins TRBV6-4 and TRBJ2-7; D is unclear. The CDR3 is made up of 13 amino acids. Germline loops: CDR1 MRHNA, CDR2 SNTAGT. Trimming removed 9 bases from V and 0 bases from J, with 12 bases in between. The CDR3 loop is CARVQTRSYEQYF. As DNA, the CDR3 is TGTGCCAGAGTCCAGACCCGCTCCTACGAGCAGTACTTC.

To note about this clonotype: A much larger clonotype is one base distant, so this may be a read error. The CDR3 protein is CASSLADSPYNERFF. The CDR3 nucleotides are TGCGCCAGCAGCTTGGCCGACAGCCCTTACAATGAGCGGTTCTTC. This chain uses TRBV5-1 with TRBJ2-1; a possible D gene is TRBD1 (5 bases). The CDR3 consists of 15 residues. Germline CDR1 reads SGHRS; CDR2 reads YFSETQ.

The V gene is TRBV19, the J gene TRBJ1-1; possibly TRBD1 for D (6 bases). V was cut by 5 bases and J by 7 bases, with 11 bases left in between. The CDR3 length is 12 residues. Germline CDR1 is LNHDA and CDR2 is SQIVND (reference sequence). CDR3 in amino acids: CASSFRQVEAFF. The CDR3 DNA reads TGTGCCAGTAGTTTCCGACAGGTTGAAGCTTTCTTT.

J is TRBJ2-7 and V is TRBV7-9; no firm D call. This CDR3 has 15 amino acids. Germline lookup yields CDR1 SEHNR and CDR2 FQNEAQ (reference sequence). Trimming pared 2 bases from V and 0 bases from J, leaving 11 bases between. CDR3 region: CASSLTFGLSYEQYF. CDR3 DNA: TGTGCCAGCAGCTTAACATTTGGGCTCTCCTACGAGCAGTACTTC.

This clonotype came up many times. The chain combines TRBV5-6 with TRBJ1-2; D is unresolved. This CDR3 region has 11 residues. Trimming took 4 bases from V and 4 from J, leaving 5 bases between them. Per the germline V gene, CDR1 is SGHDT and CDR2 is YYEEEE. The CDR3 sequence: CASSAFYGYTF. The CDR3 nucleotides are TGTGCCAGCAGCGCCTTCTATGGCTACACCTTC.

This clonotype was found many times. The chain employs TRBV7-8 and TRBJ2-7; TRBD1 matches at 11 bases. With V trimmed by 1 base and J by 2 bases, 1 base remained unmatched. The CDR3 loop spans 15 amino acids. Germline CDR1 SGHVS, CDR2 FQNEAQ. CDR3 amino acids: CASSLGDRGAYEQYF. CDR3 in DNA: TGTGCCAGCAGCTTAGGGGACAGGGGGGCCTACGAGCAGTACTTC.

In the case of this clonotype: A read error may explain this, as a much larger clone is one base away. This chain uses TRBV7-9 with TRBJ2-7, with D perhaps given as TRBD1 or TRBD2 (6 bases each). The V gene's germline CDR1 is SEHNR and CDR2 FQNEAQ (reference sequence). The CDR3 loop spans 14 amino acids. CDR3 sequence reads: CASSLATLGGERYF. The CDR3 coding sequence is TGCGCCAGCAGCTTGGCCACCCTGGGGGGCGAGCGGTACTTC.

This clonotype was observed at least ten times. This chain uses TRBV6-1 with TRBJ1-4; D unclear. V was trimmed by 4 bases and J by 7 bases, leaving 13 bases between them. The CDR3 has 14 residues. CDR1 and CDR2 from the germline V gene are MNHNS and SASEGT. CDR3 region: CASSVASGGEKLFF. The CDR3 DNA follows: TGTGCCAGCAGTGTGGCAAGCGGCGGTGAAAAACTGTTTTTT.

This clonotype was observed a handful of times. The chain uses TRBV7-3 and TRBJ2-7, with 9 positions matching TRBD1. The V gene's germline CDR1 is SGHTA and CDR2 FQGTGA. V shed 2 bases and J 3 bases; nucleotides not matched to a gene: 5. The CDR3 has 15 amino acids. The CDR3 reads CASSLEGQGLYEQYF. The CDR3 coding sequence is TGTGCCAGCAGCTTAGAGGGACAGGGTCTCTACGAGCAGTACTTC.

The rearrangement uses TRBV5-1 and TRBJ2-2, with a tentative D call TRBD1 (6 bases). Trimming took 4 bases from V and 3 from J, leaving 19 bases between them. Germline lookup yields CDR1 SGHRS and CDR2 YFSETQ. CDR3 length: 17 residues. The CDR3 bases are TGCGCCAGCAGCCAGTACGGGACACTTTCCCACACCGGGGAGCTGTTTTTT. Protein sequence: CASSQYGTLSHTGELFF.

The chain employs TRBV6-5 and TRBJ2-5; 8 positions agree with TRBD2. J gave up 2 bases and V 2 bases, and 19 bases lay outside the gene matches. The germline V gene encodes CDR1 MNHEY and CDR2 SVGAGI. The CDR3 is made up of 20 amino acids. CDR3 DNA: TGTGCCAGCAGTTACACGGGAAGGACGGGGGGGCGTCCTTCACAAGAGACCCAGTACTTC. This gives the protein CASSYTGRTGGRPSQETQYF.

This clonotype was recorded many times. V gene TRBV6-6 combines with J gene TRBJ1-4; TRBD1 aligns across 7 bases. Germline V gene data show CDR1 as MNHNY and CDR2 as SVGAGI (reference sequence). The junction had 15 bases not matched to a gene; V was cut back by 0 bases and J by 11 bases. The CDR3 is made up of 17 amino acids. This CDR3 is CASSYSMGQEGAEKLFF. The CDR3 DNA reads TGTGCCAGCAGTTACTCGATGGGTCAGGAGGGGGCGGAGAAACTGTTTTTT.

This clonotype was counted many times. This chain joins TRBV5-5 and TRBJ1-1; D gene uncertain. This CDR3 contains 14 residues. The ends were cut back, 4 bases at V and 1 base at J, with 11 bases in the middle. Germline-derived CDR1 and CDR2 are SGHKS and YYEKEE (reference sequence). DNA of the CDR3: TGTGCCAGCAGCATCCGAACCTCGAACACTGAAGCTTTCTTT. Translating gives CASSIRTSNTEAFF.

This clonotype was seen at least ten times. The chain couples TRBV25-1 to TRBJ1-3, with 7 bases matching TRBD1. V dropped 6 bases and J dropped 2; count of bases not matched to a gene: 4. Germline lookup yields CDR1 MGHDK and CDR2 SYGVNS. This CDR3 spans 14 amino acids. CDR3 amino acids: CASRPDRAGNTIYF. CDR3 coding DNA: TGTGCCAGCAGACCCGACAGGGCTGGAAACACCATATATTTT.

This clonotype was picked up many times. The chain links TRBV7-8 to TRBJ2-7; tentatively, D is TRBD1 (5 bases). V was trimmed by 4 bases and J by 2 bases, leaving 12 bases between them. This CDR3 comprises 14 residues. Germline-derived CDR1 and CDR2 are SGHVS and FQNEAQ. The CDR3 sequence is CASSSPDTAYEQYF. The CDR3 DNA reads TGTGCCAGCAGCTCCCCGGACACTGCCTACGAGCAGTACTTC.

The rearrangement links TRBV12-3 or TRBV12-4 to TRBJ1-5; D remains unclear. Trimming removed 2 bases at V and 1 base at J, with 15 bases between. The CDR3 runs 17 residues. The CDR3 DNA follows: TGTGCCAGCAGTTTATGGGAGCCGGGCAGAAGCAATCAGCCCCAGCATTTT. Its protein is CASSLWEPGRSNQPQHF.

The gene calls are TRBV7-6 and TRBJ2-1; TRBD2 might be the D (7 bases). The J call is doubtful: the DNA matches TRBJ2-5 better. CDR1 and CDR2 (germline): SGHVS, FNYEAQ. This CDR3 comprises 12 residues. CDR3 loop: CASGGAKVTQYF. The CDR3 DNA sequence: TGTGCCAGCGGGGGGGCTAAAGTGACCCAGTACTTC.

The V and J genes are TRBV11-2 and TRBJ2-5; D call uncertain. Germline CDR1 SGHAT, CDR2 FQNNGV. The V end was cut by 1 base, the J end by 7 bases, with 13 bases between. There are 14 residues in the CDR3. The CDR3 DNA sequence: TGTGCCAGCAGCTTAGGACGGGCCCGGGTGACCCAGTACTTC. This sequence encodes CASSLGRARVTQYF.

This clonotype was recorded many times. This chain connects TRBV12-5 to TRBJ1-5; 9 nucleotides line up with TRBD1. CDR1 is LGHNT and CDR2 is FRNRAP in the germline V gene. The CDR3 has 16 amino acids. Trimming at V came to 5 bases and at J to 0 bases, leaving 5 bases not matched to a gene. CDR3 coding DNA: TGTGCTAGTGGTACCGGGACAGGGTATAGCAATCAGCCCCAGCATTTT. It codes for CASGTGTGYSNQPQHF.